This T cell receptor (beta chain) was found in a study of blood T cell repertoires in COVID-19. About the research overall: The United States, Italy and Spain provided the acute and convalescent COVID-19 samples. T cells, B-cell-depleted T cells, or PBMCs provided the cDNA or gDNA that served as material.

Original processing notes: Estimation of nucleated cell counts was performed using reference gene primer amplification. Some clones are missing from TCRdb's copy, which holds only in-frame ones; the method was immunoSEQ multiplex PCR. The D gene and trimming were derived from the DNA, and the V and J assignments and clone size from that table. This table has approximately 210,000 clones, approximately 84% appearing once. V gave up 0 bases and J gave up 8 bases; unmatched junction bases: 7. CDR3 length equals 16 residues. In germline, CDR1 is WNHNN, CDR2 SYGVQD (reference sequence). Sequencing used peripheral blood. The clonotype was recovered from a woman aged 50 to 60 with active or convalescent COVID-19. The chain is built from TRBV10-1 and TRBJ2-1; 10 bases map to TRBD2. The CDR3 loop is CASSESELAGVYEQFF. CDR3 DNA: TGCGCCAGCAGTGAGTCGGAGCTAGCGGGAGTCTATGAGCAGTTCTTC.